This T cell receptor beta chain was identified during a study of T cells in severe cutaneous drug reactions. The CDR3 covers 13 residues. Germline V gene data show CDR1 as SGDLS and CDR2 as YYNGEE. TCR subtype-specific primers in iRepertoire multiplex PCR prepared libraries for bulk and single-cell sequencing. TCRdb reanalyzed the multiplex PCR reads, giving one entry per CDR3 protein sequence and no DNA. The repertoire table contains thousands of distinct CDR3 sequences. The study, taken as a whole, reports: One public TCRbeta CDR3 appeared in all seven blister samples, averaging approximately 13%.

A remark on this clonotype: Its target is unknown.

The patients sequenced had a carbamazepine-induced Stevens-Johnson syndrome or toxic epidermal necrolysis reaction. The sample was cells from a skin blister. The TCR comes from a human donor with a severe cutaneous adverse drug reaction. The chain has TRBV9 and TRBJ2-1. CDR3 sequence: CASSVGTHNEQFF.